Reported below is one TCR beta chain. These data belong to a study of technical replicates of blood from several donors. Germline loops: CDR1 SQVTM, CDR2 ANQGSEA. CDR3 length equals 13 residues. The V gene lost 3 bases and the J gene lost 3 bases, with 8 bases spanning the gap. Repertoires were generated with immunoSEQ multiplex PCR, while TCRdb's copy carries only in-frame clones and drops some. The profile shows 75,000 to 95,000 clones, 90% to 95% of them singletons. The sequence derives from a human donor in good health. The sequenced material came from T cells isolated from PBMCs. The rearrangement links TRBV29-1 to TRBJ1-4; D remains ambiguous. CDR3 DNA sequence: TGCAGCGTTGAGAGGGAGGCTAATGAAAAACTGTTTTTT. This encodes CSVEREANEKLFF.